This entry is about one TCR beta chain. This clone was observed a few times. No antigen is known for it. Qualities for individual bases were not recorded, and no much larger clone is one base off. Collaborating institutions collected whole blood in K2EDTA tubes following their own protocols. For TCRbeta analysis, collaborators shipped samples in one of three forms: frozen whole blood, isolated PBMCs, or DNA extracted from either of those sample types. These data belong to a study of blood T cell repertoires in COVID-19 (TCRdb year 2020). Some background on the complete study: Samples from collaborators originated in the United States, Italy and Spain and spanned both the acute and convalescent phases of COVID-19. Sample metadata almost always included a de-identified subject ID, COVID-19 status, age in years and sex. The repertoires were released in a freely available public database meant as a resource for research on the immune response to SARS-CoV-2. Where HLA class I and class II types were available, the types were taken from metadata supplied by the sample provider, not from assay-based typing. The prospective study material was composed of cDNA or gDNA derived from T cells, B-cell-depleted T cells, or PBMCs. The dataset comprised deeply sampled blood TCRbeta repertoires from subjects exposed to, actively infected with, or recovered from COVID-19. The samples were drawn from two sources: the first 160 participants of the ongoing ImmuneRACE study, and 1,000 to 1,500 subjects contributed by 6 global collaborators.

Taken from cysteine to phenylalanine, the CDR3 has 14 residues. The kept DNA is CDR3 alone, 42 bases in frame from the first base. CDR1 and CDR2 are drawn from the germline V gene: MNHNS, SASEGT. V and J lose 3 bases and 4 bases, and a span of 13 bases separates them. Here is what the overall study found, with its caveats: How much clinical and demographic metadata was included differed by source and by participant, and the metadata was provided uncurated.

The immunoSEQ Assay, a bias-controlled multiplex PCR, was used to amplify TCRbeta CDR3 regions from genomic DNA. The authors' pipeline ran thus. The number of nucleated cells in each sample was estimated from the amplification of reference gene primers within the assay. To quantify the absolute abundance of each unique TCRbeta CDR3 rearrangement, sequence reads were collapsed and filtered. For each sample, productive Simpson clonality was calculated as the square root of Simpson's diversity index across productive rearrangements. TCRdb limited this immuneACCESS table to in-frame rearrangements with V and J called. A share of clones is missing; checked studies link under half to unresolved V genes, and the rest is unexplained. V and J calls and clone size are those listed in that table; D and trimming were worked out from the DNA. The sample records approximately 39,000 clones, just under 95% of which are singletons. The leading ten clones occupy approximately 4.1% of the sample.

The sequence was collected from a human donor with active COVID-19. The donor label of this sample is uncertain. Sequenced material: peripheral blood. The rearrangement combines TRBV6-1 with TRBJ2-7, with the D segment identity uncertain. The nucleotide sequence is given as TGTGCCAGCAGTGACAATGCGGTTATGTACGAGCAGTACTTC. Translated, it reads CASSDNAVMYEQYF.